This T cell receptor (beta chain) was profiled in a study of HIV-infected patients and healthy controls. Each CDR3 protein is one row after TCRdb ran MiXCR on the 5' RACE reads. The top ten clones hold about 1.5% of a sample with 50,000 to 80,000 distinct CDR3 sequences, about a fifth of them seen once. V was clipped by 3 bases and J by 0 bases, with 8 bases between them. Germline values: CDR1 DFQATT, CDR2 SNEGSKA (reference sequence). The CDR3 is 13 amino acids. The rearrangement uses TRBV20-1 and TRBJ1-1, with D maybe TRBD1 (5 bases). Sample: CD4+ T cells from blood. The receptor comes from a human donor in good health. The chain's CDR3 is CSASDSLNTEAFF. Here the CDR3 DNA reads TGCAGTGCTAGTGACAGCCTGAACACTGAAGCTTTCTTT.